The 28 T cell receptor beta chains below were found in one sample sequenced in a study of blood T cell repertoires in COVID-19. Clones were sequenced by immunoSEQ multiplex PCR, and TCRdb holds only the in-frame ones, with some missing. The data contain around 200,000 clones, 83% of them singletons. Material for sequencing was peripheral blood. These receptors were taken from a woman aged 40 to 55 with active or convalescent COVID-19.

Concerning this clone itself: A junction end diverges from the germline sequence, so it may reflect a read error. The V call is TRBV6-4, the J call TRBJ2-1; maybe TRBD2 (5 bases). CDR3 length: 13 residues. Germline assignment: CDR1 MRHNA and CDR2 SNTAGT. CDR3 region: CASSHSGENEQFF. DNA of the CDR3: TGTGCCAGCAGTCACTCCGGGGAGAATGAGCAGTTCTTC.

The chain recombines TRBV2 with TRBJ1-5; perhaps TRBD1 as D (6 bases). This CDR3 has 14 residues. Germline V gives CDR1 SNHLY, CDR2 FYNNEI. Trimming shortened V by 8 bases and J by 7 bases, and 18 bases separated the two germline ends. The CDR3 sequence is CASGGNTGLQPQHF. In DNA, the CDR3 is TGTGCCAGCGGGGGAAACACAGGGTTGCAGCCCCAGCATTTT.

This chain links TRBV6-5 with TRBJ1-2; D is unresolved. Deletions cut 7 bases from V and 7 bases from J, with 16 bases between. This CDR3 is 13 amino acids long. Germline CDR1 reads MNHEY; CDR2 reads SVGAGI. CDR3: CASTMGAAGGYTF. CDR3 in DNA: TGTGCCAGCACCATGGGTGCTGCGGGTGGCTACACCTTC.

The chain is built from TRBV6-6 and TRBJ2-3; TRBD1 aligns across 7 bases. This CDR3 is 16 amino acids long. V was clipped by 2 bases and J by 0 bases; unmatched bases: 5. Per germline, CDR1 MNHNY and CDR2 SVGAGI (reference sequence). The CDR3 DNA is TGTGCCAGCAGTTACCCACGGGACAGTAGCACAGATACGCAGTATTTT. Translating it yields CASSYPRDSSTDTQYF.

The chain links TRBV24-1 to TRBJ2-6; 8 bases match TRBD1. Per the germline V gene, CDR1 is KGHDR and CDR2 is SFDVKD. The CDR3 runs 16 residues. Trimming took 4 bases from V and 4 from J; bases not matched to a gene: 5. The chain's CDR3 is CATSDARTGGANVLTF. The CDR3, as DNA: TGTGCCACCAGTGACGCCCGGACAGGGGGGGCCAACGTCCTGACTTTC.

The chain has TRBV6-2 or TRBV6-3 and TRBJ1-1; TRBD1 might be the D (6 bases). Trimming took 2 bases from V and 1 from J, leaving 11 bases between them. The CDR3 totals 15 residues. Germline V gene sequence: CDR1 MNHEY, CDR2 SVGEGT. The CDR3 loop reads CASSYRGRGNTEAFF. The CDR3 region has the DNA TGTGCCAGCAGTTACCGTGGCAGGGGGAACACTGAAGCTTTCTTT.

The chain joins TRBV7-2 to TRBJ2-1, with TRBD2 identical over 8 bases. J was trimmed by 2 bases and V by 5 bases; bases with no gene match: 5. Per the germline V gene, CDR1 is SGHTA and CDR2 is FQGNSA. This CDR3 has 15 amino acids. In nucleotides, the CDR3 is TGTGCCAGCAGCCCCCCGGGGGGGCCCTACAATGAGCAGTTCTTC. Translating gives CASSPPGGPYNEQFF.

The V gene is TRBV4-3, the J gene TRBJ2-2, with TRBD2 matching over 10 bases. Germline V gene data show CDR1 as LGHNA and CDR2 as YSLEER. The CDR3 is 15 residues long. V lost 6 bases, J lost 5 bases, and 6 bases stayed unmatched. The CDR3 DNA sequence: TGCGCCAGCAGTATAGCGGGGGGAAGTACCGGGGAGCTGTTTTTT. Amino acids: CASSIAGGSTGELFF.

V usage is TRBV29-1 and J usage is TRBJ2-1; D possibly corresponds to TRBD2 (6 bases). The germline V gene has CDR1 SQVTM and CDR2 ANQGSEA. The CDR3 is made up of 14 amino acids. V was cut by 4 bases and J by 7 bases, with 17 bases left in between. The CDR3 DNA follows: TGCAGCGTTGGACGGGGGTTGGCTGGAAATGAGCAGTTCTTC. Translating it yields CSVGRGLAGNEQFF.

This chain links TRBV27 with TRBJ2-3, with TRBD2 matching 10 bases. Germline trimming cut 3 bases from V and 5 bases from J; bases unmatched to any gene: 11. Germline V gene lookup returns CDR1 MNHEY and CDR2 SMNVEV (reference sequence). CDR3 length: 17 residues. The CDR3 nucleotides read TGTGCCAGCAGTTTGCTTACTAGCGGGAATATGGTAGATACGCAGTATTTT. This translates into CASSLLTSGNMVDTQYF.

This chain joins TRBV5-1 and TRBJ1-1, with 7 bases fitting TRBD1. V lost 1 base to trimming and J lost 6 bases; unmatched junction nucleotides: 9. Per the germline V gene, CDR1 is SGHRS and CDR2 is YFSETQ. This CDR3 has 15 amino acids. CDR3 protein: CASSLQGTEGAEAFF. The CDR3 bases are TGCGCCAGCAGCTTGCAAGGGACAGAAGGGGCTGAAGCTTTCTTT.

The chain carries TRBV7-3 and TRBJ2-2; 7 bases align to TRBD1. Germline V CDR1 and CDR2: SGHTA, FQGTGA. With 4 bases clipped from V and 0 bases from J, the junction kept 5 bases outside the gene matches. This CDR3 is built from 16 residues. The CDR3 loop is CASSSPGQTNTGELFF. The CDR3 DNA reads as TGTGCCAGCAGCTCCCCGGGACAGACGAACACCGGGGAGCTGTTTTTT.

This clone was seen only once. The chain couples TRBV3-1 (or the pseudogene TRBV3-2) to TRBJ1-2; no clear D. This CDR3 has 15 residues. Trimming took 3 bases from V and 0 from J, leaving 11 bases between them. Per the germline V gene, CDR1 is LGHDT and CDR2 is YNNKEL (reference sequence). DNA for the CDR3: TGTGCCAGCAGCCAGGGAGGATTACCTAACTATGGCTACACCTTC. It yields the protein CASSQGGLPNYGYTF.

The chain carries TRBV5-1 and TRBJ1-1; D unresolved. The CDR3 is 15 amino acids. Trimming removed 4 bases at V and 4 bases at J, with 17 bases between. Germline V gene sequence: CDR1 SGHRS, CDR2 YFSETQ. CDR3 DNA: TGCGCCAGCAGCCTCGGGGATTTCAGTAGCACTGAAGCTTTCTTT. As protein: CASSLGDFSSTEAFF.

The CDR3 protein is CASSRLFGQKNSPLHF. In nucleotides, the CDR3 is TGCGCCAGCAGCCGACTTTTTGGACAGAAGAATTCACCCCTCCACTTT. The V gene is TRBV4-1, the J gene TRBJ1-6, with a tentative D call TRBD1 (6 bases). V lost 4 bases and J lost 7, with 17 bases in between. Per the germline V gene, CDR1 is MGHRA and CDR2 is YSYEKL. The CDR3 consists of 16 residues.

The J gene is TRBJ2-7, the V gene TRBV9; TRBD1 matches at 9 bases. CDR1 SGDLS and CDR2 YYNGEE come from the germline V gene. This CDR3 is built from 12 residues. V was pared by 7 bases and J by 4 bases, with 3 bases of the junction left unmatched. The CDR3 region is CASGTGLYEQYF. The CDR3 DNA sequence: TGTGCCAGCGGGACAGGGCTATACGAGCAGTACTTC.

The rearrangement joins TRBV30 to TRBJ1-1; D gene ambiguous. This CDR3 comprises 11 residues. Germline CDR1 is GTSNPN and CDR2 is SVGIG (reference sequence). V lost 5 bases and J lost 1, with 5 bases in between. CDR3: CAWGRNTEAFF. The CDR3 coding sequence is TGTGCCTGGGGGAGGAACACTGAAGCTTTCTTT. Looking up the rest from reference TRBV30 and TRBJ1-1 gives the full variable domain: SQTIHQWPATLVQPVGSPLSLECTVEGTSNPNLYWYRQAAGRGLQLLFYSVGIGQISSEVPQNLSASRPQDRQFILSSKKLLLSDSGFYLCAWGRNTEAFFGQGTRLTVV.

The V and J genes are TRBV5-1 and TRBJ2-1, with 7 bases identical to TRBD2. V shed 0 bases and J 4 bases; nucleotides not matched to a gene: 4. The CDR3 is made up of 15 amino acids. Germline V gene data show CDR1 as SGHRS and CDR2 as YFSETQ. CDR3 sequence (DNA): TGCGCCAGCAGCTTGGATGGGGGGGTATACAATGAGCAGTTCTTC. Translating it yields CASSLDGGVYNEQFF.

This chain uses TRBV7-3 with TRBJ2-3, with 8 bases fitting TRBD1. With 5 bases clipped from V and 1 base from J, the junction kept 2 bases outside the gene matches. The germline V gene has CDR1 SGHTA and CDR2 FQGTGA. The CDR3 is 14 amino acids. The CDR3 nucleotides read TGTGCCAGCAGCCTGGGACAGGGCACAGATACGCAGTATTTT. It is translated as CASSLGQGTDTQYF. Supplemented by reference TRBV7-3 and TRBJ2-3, the full variable domain reads GAGVSQTPSNKVTEKGKYVELRCDPISGHTALYWYRQSLGQGPEFLIYFQGTGAADDSGLPNDRFFAVRPEGSVSTLKIQRTERGDSAVYLCASSLGQGTDTQYFGPGTRLTVL.

The chain has TRBV6-5 and TRBJ1-1, with D possibly matching TRBD1 (5 bases). Trimming removed 0 bases from V and 3 bases from J, with 11 bases in between. Germline-derived CDR1 and CDR2 are MNHEY and SVGAGI. The CDR3 length is 15 residues. In nucleotides, the CDR3 is TGTGCCAGCAGTTACTCCACAACAGGTTACACTGAAGCTTTCTTT. It yields the protein CASSYSTTGYTEAFF.

This chain connects TRBV6-5 to TRBJ1-2; no firm D call. The V gene lost 0 bases and the J gene lost 3 bases, with 5 bases spanning the gap. Germline values: CDR1 MNHEY, CDR2 SVGAGI. The CDR3 is 13 amino acids. The CDR3 protein is CASSYSGDYGYTF. CDR3 nucleotides: TGTGCCAGCAGTTACTCGGGAGACTATGGCTACACCTTC.

This sequence joins TRBV4-1 and TRBJ1-3; 10 positions agree with TRBD1. The CDR3 sequence is 18 residues long. V dropped 3 bases and J dropped 7; count of bases not matched to a gene: 15. The V gene's germline CDR1 is MGHRA and CDR2 YSYEKL. The DNA for the CDR3 is TGCGCCAGCAGCCATGGACAGGGGGGATACGGACCGGGGAACACCATATATTTT. Amino acid sequence: CASSHGQGGYGPGNTIYF.

The rearrangement uses TRBV11-1 and TRBJ2-1; tentative D call: TRBD2 (5 bases). The CDR3 covers 15 residues. V lost 1 base to trimming and J lost 4 bases, with 11 bases between them. Germline CDR1 and CDR2: SGHAT and FQDESV (reference sequence). The DNA of the CDR3 is TGTGCCAGCAGCTTAGGACTACACTTTTACAATGAGCAGTTCTTC. Encoded protein: CASSLGLHFYNEQFF.

The chain couples TRBV11-2 to TRBJ1-3; D gene ambiguous. V was shortened by 5 bases and J by 0 bases, with 11 bases between the two germline ends. This CDR3 is built from 15 residues. Germline lookup yields CDR1 SGHAT and CDR2 FQNNGV. The CDR3 sequence is CASSPSWSSGNTIYF. For the CDR3, the DNA is TGTGCCAGCAGCCCCTCTTGGAGCTCTGGAAACACCATATATTTT. Drawing the rest from reference TRBV11-2 and TRBJ1-3, the complete variable domain is EAGVAQSPRYKIIEKRQSVAFWCNPISGHATLYWYQQILGQGPKLLIQFQNNGVVDDSQLPKDRFSAERLKGVDSTLKIQPAKLEDSAVYLCASSPSWSSGNTIYFGEGSWLTVV.

The chain carries TRBV5-4 and TRBJ1-2; D is unresolved. This CDR3 spans 13 amino acids. V was shortened by 0 bases and J by 2 bases, with 5 bases between the two germline ends. The germline V gene has CDR1 SGHNT and CDR2 YYREEE (reference sequence). The DNA for the CDR3 is TGTGCCAGCAGCTTGGGGCAGAACTATGGCTACACCTTC. Translation: CASSLGQNYGYTF.

This chain uses TRBV3-1 (or the pseudogene TRBV3-2) with TRBJ1-2; D is possibly TRBD1 (5 bases). The CDR3 extends over 14 amino acids. CDR1 and CDR2 (germline): LGHDT, YNNKEL (reference sequence). The V end lost 4 bases, the J end lost 4 bases, and 13 bases lay between the germline ends. The CDR3 region has the DNA TGTGCCAGCAGCCCTCCCCGGGGGAGCTATGGCTACACCTTC. This sequence encodes CASSPPRGSYGYTF.

This clone was counted a few times. This chain joins TRBV4-2 and TRBJ2-7, with a tentative D call TRBD2 (5 bases). The CDR3 is 17 residues long. The germline V gene has CDR1 LGHNA and CDR2 YNFKEQ. Trimming removed 3 bases at V and 4 bases at J, with 22 bases between. This CDR3 reads CASSHPRAGLTSYEQYF. DNA for the CDR3: TGTGCCAGCAGCCACCCTAGGGCGGGCCTAACTTCGTACGAGCAGTACTTC.

The chain uses TRBV9 and TRBJ1-3; D is unresolved. This CDR3 region has 17 residues. The ends were cut back, 3 bases at V and 0 bases at J, with 16 bases in the middle. The germline gives CDR1 SGDLS, CDR2 YYNGEE. The CDR3 DNA reads TGTGCCAGCAGCGCCTCCGTTGCGAGGTCCTCTGGAAACACCATATATTTT. It specifies CASSASVARSSGNTIYF.